This TCR beta chain emerged from a study of PD-L1 blockade in urothelial cancer. Study overall: Blood was subjected to analysis at 3 weeks (second dose) and 6 weeks following treatment start. A median of about 140,000 T cells was found in the blood samples.

Spiked synthetic TCR analogs estimated absolute template abundance per PCR. Only in-frame clones appear in the TCRdb table, and some are missing; sequencing was by immunoSEQ multiplex PCR. The data contain some 35,000 clones, around 90% of them singletons. Deletions cut 2 bases from V and 4 bases from J, with 11 bases between. From germline, CDR1 is SEHNR and CDR2 FQNEAQ (reference sequence). This CDR3 has 14 amino acids. The clonotype originates from a man between 65 and 85 years old with urothelial cancer. The sample in question was PBMCs, obtained around atezolizumab (anti-PD-L1) treatment. This chain connects TRBV7-9 to TRBJ2-5; D remains unclear. CDR3 nucleotide sequence: TGTGCCAGCAGCTTAATTCCAGGCCCAGAGACCCAGTACTTC. It specifies CASSLIPGPETQYF.